This T cell receptor (beta chain) came from a study of blood T cell repertoires in COVID-19. About the study: Sources were T cells, B-cell-depleted T cells, or PBMCs; the material itself was cDNA or gDNA.

The CDR3 sequence is 14 residues long. Germline V gives CDR1 MNHEY, CDR2 SVGAGI. Trimming removed 0 bases from V and 0 bases from J, with 5 bases in between. Of note for this clone: This CDR3 is also generated by other DNA sequences in the sample.

The data were produced by immunoSEQ multiplex PCR, yet TCRdb's version contains in-frame clones alone and is incomplete. The sample has about 520,000 clones; 80% to 90% are singletons. The V call is TRBV6-5, the J call TRBJ1-1; no clear D gene. This clonotype was sampled from a human donor in a cohort sampled during active COVID-19. The sample comprised peripheral blood. The DNA of the CDR3 is TGTGCCAGCAGTTACTCGACACTGAACACTGAAGCTTTCTTT. Its protein is CASSYSTLNTEAFF.